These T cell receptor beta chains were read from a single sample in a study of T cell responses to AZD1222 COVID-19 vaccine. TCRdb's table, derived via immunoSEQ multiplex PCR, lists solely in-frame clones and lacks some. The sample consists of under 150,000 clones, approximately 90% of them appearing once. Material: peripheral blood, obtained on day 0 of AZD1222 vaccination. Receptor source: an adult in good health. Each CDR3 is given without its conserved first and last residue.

CDR3: ASSEFGAGYGYT
V: TRBV2
J: TRBJ1-2
length: 12

CDR3: ASSLVPGLSTGELF
V: TRBV5-5
J: TRBJ2-2
length: 14

CDR3: ASSLATSGSNSYNEQF
V: TRBV7-8
J: TRBJ2-1
length: 16

CDR3: SVAAGWGMNTEAF
V: TRBV29-1
J: TRBJ1-1
length: 13

CDR3: SAMRPPEQF
V: TRBV20-1
J: TRBJ2-1
length: 9

CDR3: ASSPGPQNTEAF
V: TRBV5-6
J: TRBJ1-1
length: 12

CDR3: ASSDYPSGPIDGGRFGNTIY
V: TRBV10-2
J: TRBJ1-3
length: 20

CDR3: ASSLSGRDRDEQY
V: TRBV28
J: TRBJ2-7
length: 13

CDR3: ASTRFGAGIANTGELF
V: TRBV11-2
J: TRBJ2-2
length: 16

CDR3: ASSLVIGVNEKLF
V: TRBV28
J: TRBJ1-4
length: 13

CDR3: SARRETQY
V: TRBV20-1
J: TRBJ2-5
length: 8

CDR3: AVSGASLNEQY
V: TRBV30
J: TRBJ2-7
length: 11

CDR3: ASSVGQGPYNEQF
V: TRBV9
J: TRBJ2-1
length: 13

CDR3: ASSQDGREGNTGELF
V: TRBV4-2
J: TRBJ2-2
length: 15

CDR3: ASSLLGGTAYEQY
V: TRBV5-8
J: TRBJ2-7
length: 13

CDR3: ASSPIFGRQETQY
V: TRBV18
J: TRBJ2-5
length: 13

CDR3: ASSLNRGSNEKLF
V: TRBV6-5
J: TRBJ1-4
length: 13

CDR3: ASSSIGPEAF
V: TRBV28
J: TRBJ1-1
length: 10

CDR3: ASVGGALSSYNEQF
V: TRBV13
J: TRBJ2-1
length: 14

CDR3: ASSLGVSGGYNEQF
V: TRBV5-1
J: TRBJ2-1
length: 14

CDR3: ASSPPNSPLH
V: TRBV18
J: TRBJ1-6
length: 10

CDR3: ASSIPRAGVRREEQF
V: TRBV19
J: TRBJ2-1
length: 15

CDR3: ASSVNRNTDTQY
V: TRBV2
J: TRBJ2-3
length: 12

CDR3: ASSVEGSASTEAF
V: TRBV9
J: TRBJ1-1
length: 13

CDR3: ASSFTHLDSSGNTIY
V: TRBV7-9
J: TRBJ1-3
length: 15

CDR3: SARADTEAF
V: TRBV20-1
J: TRBJ1-1
length: 9

CDR3: SAREGGYEQY
V: TRBV29-1
J: TRBJ2-7
length: 10

CDR3: ASSFLRSTQY
V: TRBV28
J: TRBJ2-3
length: 10

CDR3: ASSFLAGVGYEQY
V: TRBV7-3
J: TRBJ2-7
length: 13

CDR3: ASSLSRGAGGETQY
V: TRBV5-8
J: TRBJ2-5
length: 14

CDR3: ASSFGSTDTQY
V: TRBV27
J: TRBJ2-3
length: 11